This T cell receptor beta chain was captured in a study of patients and donors after allogeneic stem cell transplantation. Trimming at V came to 4 bases and at J to 4 bases, leaving 6 bases not matched to a gene. The CDR3 has 15 residues. TCRdb reanalysed the RT-PCR reads using MiXCR and keeps one entry per CDR3 protein. This sample has roughly 200,000 distinct CDR3 sequences, with around 41% found just once. The chain is built from TRBV12-3 or TRBV12-4 and TRBJ2-5; 10 positions agree with TRBD2. This TCR came from a human donor who was either an allogeneic HSCT recipient or a stem cell or donor lymphocyte infusion donor (not recorded which). It is not recorded whose cells these are; they may come from a transplant donor. Material for sequencing was blood, either unsorted or a sorted T cell fraction (not recorded which). This CDR3 is CASSSYSGGRETQYF. The CDR3 bases are TGTGCCAGCAGTTCCTATAGCGGGGGGAGAGAGACCCAGTACTTC.